This T cell receptor (beta chain) was captured in a study of radiation and T cells in renal cell carcinoma. The wider study: Nephrectomy followed 15 Gy stereotactic body radiation by 4 weeks.

Germline V lookup: CDR1 SGDLS, CDR2 YYNGEE. This CDR3 comprises 15 residues. The V and J ends lost 1 base and 5 bases respectively, with 15 bases between them. Clones were read by immunoSEQ multiplex PCR, and TCRdb kept only the in-frame ones, dropping some. The data hold around 140,000 clones, with less than 85% observed a single time. Time point defined: baseline pretreatment blood. Treatment denoted: 15 Gy SBRT to primary tumor, nephrectomy 4 weeks later. Serial blood draws occurred at baseline and 2 and 4 weeks post-SBRT. This sequence originates from a woman between 45 and 60 years old with renal cell carcinoma. J is TRBJ2-5 and V is TRBV9; weak D call: TRBD2 (6 bases). The material was blood, obtained from a patient whose treatment included radiotherapy and nephrectomy. CDR3: CASSVSAGSGETQYF. In nucleotides, the CDR3 is TGTGCCAGCAGCGTATCGGCGGGGTCGGGGGAGACCCAGTACTTC.